The T cell receptor beta chain under discussion was sequenced for a study of cytomegalovirus exposure and HLA in healthy donors (dated by TCRdb to the late 2010s). Background for the entire study: In an earlier analysis of approximately 640 of the donors, roughly 300 Gb of sequence data and 95 million to 130 million unique TCR beta sequences from 180 million or so T cells were reported. Class I and class II HLA loci were covered by the typing at four-digit resolution. Roughly 300 gigabases of sequencing data and 70 million to 95 million unique TCR sequences made up an early release that covered fewer than 650 HLA-typed donors. Rather than drawing on any new phenotypic data, the later analysis identified candidate immune exposures from TCR beta sequences and the way those sequences occurred across donors. The study aimed to test whether cataloging public T cell receptors could reveal signatures of past pathogen exposure. Across about 370 genotyped donors of the cohort, an average of about 200,000 unique TCR beta nucleotide sequences per donor were sequenced, and 15% to 20% of those sequences were non-productive. Typing coverage differed by locus: A, B, C, DRB1 and DQB1 were typed in about 629-640 donors, DQA1 in around 500, DPA1 in 600 to 610, and DPB1 in 400 to 480. A later genetic analysis took genome-wide SNP genotypes for about 55% of the 666 donors and used that subset as a discovery cohort. A handful of DR-DQ haplotypes were handled as single units for association and clustering because linkage in the cohort was strong. All discovery cohort repertoires had been generated using a single sequencing platform. High-throughput TCR immunosequencing, statistical association of individual TCRs with disease status, and machine learning were combined to predict cytomegalovirus infection status. In an earlier analysis of roughly 580 of the donors, high-throughput TCR beta sequencing was used to judge whether each TCR beta V gene segment behaved as functional or pseudogenic. The study used immunosequencing to profile the T cell repertoires of approximately 690 subjects and linked those repertoires to cytomegalovirus serostatus. Donor age, sex, ethnicity and CMV serostatus were compiled alongside the repertoire data. To study patterns of TCR occurrence, a later analysis re-analyzed previously published TCR beta repertoires from hundreds of donors and added high-resolution HLA genotyping. Of the roughly 400 genotyped donors, 81% fell in the genetic ancestry cluster associated with self-reported Caucasian donors. Along with the approximately 700-subject first cohort, a separate validation cohort of roughly 110 different subjects was used. What the research found in general, with its limitations: Assigning TCR associations to individual alleles was difficult when HLA alleles, especially DR and DQ, strongly co-occurred. A later analysis associated some 17,000 TCR beta sequences with specific HLA alleles at a false discovery rate of 0.05. In a later analysis, HLA-associated TCR beta chains showed more clonal expansion and lower generation probabilities than non-associated chains that were equally common. According to a later analysis, TCR association rates differed among HLA loci, with DRB1 alleles showing the most associated TCRs and HLA-C alleles showing the fewest. In a later analysis, most CMV-associated TCR beta chains were found to appear HLA-restricted, with HLA associations seemingly driven largely by CMV exposure. Cytomegalovirus status was reported to be diagnosed by the classifier with high specificity and sensitivity in both the original and validation cohorts. Presence/absence analyses assumed roughly uniform sequencing depth across donors, an assumption that may not hold. It was suggested by the authors that the approach could potentially be generalized to other disease states and immunological phenotypes. The study listed approximately 150 TCR beta chains as associated with cytomegalovirus. According to a later analysis, parvovirus B19, influenza, CMV and Epstein-Barr virus appeared linked to several top co-occurrence clusters. V-gene and J-gene trimming of TCR beta chains was associated with a missense DCLRE1C variant in a later genetic analysis, and the association was replicated in an independent cohort. The cohort was sequenced for TCR beta chains only, and without alpha or paired-chain data the features that could be detected were limited. Most TCR sequences were seen in very few donors, while some public TCRs were found in many individuals. Correlated functional status among segregating V segments might reflect linkage disequilibrium, but an unknown experimental factor could not be ruled out. Because HLA typing was unavailable for some donors at each locus, only the typed subset was used in association tests. Some IMGT-functional V segments, including TRBV6-2 and TRBV6-3, could not be told apart with the 87-base-pair reads, so those segments were excluded. A later genetic analysis reported fewer N-insertions in productive TCRs among donors in an Asian-associated ancestry cluster than the approximately 700-donor mean. A further reported finding was that TCR beta sequences accurately predicted the HLA-A and HLA-B alleles for most subjects in the first cohort. The earlier analysis of approximately 590 of the donors excluded fewer than 20 rarely observed V segments, including chromosome 9 orphons, because counts were too low. A few of the identified cytomegalovirus-associated TCR beta chains were confirmed in vitro to be specific for cytomegalovirus antigens. A group of highly shared sequence variants was considered likely to be a technical artifact of the sequencing pipeline. For the cohort, immune exposure information was limited to CMV serostatus. Broadly in line with IMGT annotations, most TCR beta V segments showed up in productive rearrangements about 90% or about 30% of the time in an earlier analysis of 450 to 600 of the donors.

Remarks on this clone: The antigen it recognizes is unknown. There are no base qualities to consult, and no much larger clone falls within one base.

Library prep was done by the immunoSEQ multiplex PCR assay. The multiplex PCR relied on a mix of 60 forward primers for TCR Vbeta segments and 13 reverse primers for TCR Jbeta segments. The CDR3 region of rearranged TCR beta genes was amplified from genomic DNA with a multiplex PCR assay. The amplified TCR beta libraries were sequenced on the Illumina HiSeq System as 87-base-pair reads. Under the source paper's analysis protocol: A later analysis counted tens of millions of unique TCR beta chains across the 550 to 700 repertoires, and some 11 million of these chains were shared by at least two donors. To remove PCR and sequencing errors, raw reads were error-corrected and collapsed into unique sequences using a nearest-neighbor algorithm that merged closely related sequences. To assign V, D and J gene segments, CDR3 sequences were aligned to IMGT reference sequences. For a sequence to be retained, a match of at least six nucleotides was required to both a V gene segment and a J gene segment. Rearrangements were called productive when the CDR3 lacked stop codons and stayed in frame with V and J; all others were non-productive. Following IMGT convention, CDR3 was defined as the stretch from the second conserved V-encoded cysteine to the conserved J-encoded phenylalanine. The earlier analysis of 500 to 600 of the donors excluded sequences that lacked an unambiguous match to a single V gene segment. An earlier analysis of 587 of the donors classified V segments as functional when productive rearrangements were above 56.7% and as segregating when the standard deviation between donors was above 5%. A statistical classification framework was developed to diagnose cytomegalovirus status using the catalog of TCR beta chain sequences. V and J gene assignment, in a later analysis, came from comparing TCR nucleotide sequences with IMGT/GENE-DB human TR gene sequences. Using the TCRdist pipeline, a later analysis assigned CDR3 sequences along with most-parsimonious VDJ recombination scenarios. In a later analysis, each TCR beta chain was defined by its CDR3 amino acid sequence together with its V-gene family, and reads without a unique V-gene family were excluded. As a way to deal with suspected cross-contamination and a sequencing artifact, a later analysis dropped more than 500 nucleotide sequences that were highly shared and had low generation probability. In a later analysis, a clonal expansion index was calculated for each public chain from normalized within-repertoire ranks of inferred template counts. In a later analysis, generation probabilities were computed with a VDJ recombination model fitted to out-of-frame rearrangements, and the resulting probabilities were checked against IGoR. In a later analysis, TCR-TCR, TCR-HLA and TCR-CMV co-occurrence was scored with hypergeometric tests, and a repertoire-size bias correction was applied to TCR pairs. False discovery rates were estimated in a later analysis by permuting HLA or CMV assignments 20 times. A later analysis grouped co-occurring TCRs with DBSCAN, adding TCRdist sequence similarity when clustering within HLA-allele-positive subsets. Co-occurrence clustering excluded repertoires with fewer than 30,000 or more than 120,000 public chains, plus five with anomalous nucleotide sharing. Held by TCRdb, this immuneACCESS table contains in-frame sequences only and omits some clones. Under half of the omission traces to an unresolved V gene where checked; the cause of the rest is unknown. V, J and clone size reflect that table, while D and trimming were determined from the DNA. Counted in this sample were tens of thousands of clones; 85% of them appeared once. Roughly 10% of the sample lies in the top ten.

In total, approximately 690 healthy bone marrow donors made up the cohort. At the time of sampling, all cohort members were nominally healthy, though unrecorded immune exposures were likely present. The donor was CMV seronegative and was included in the group of around 320 seronegative cohort members. A peripheral blood sample was collected from each donor, and TCR beta sequencing was performed on peripheral blood mononuclear cells. Genomic DNA extraction from the blood cell samples was performed with the Qiagen DNeasy Blood Extraction Kit. CDR3 length: 15 amino acids, cysteine to phenylalanine. Only the CDR3 part of the read is kept: 45 bases, read in frame from the first base. CDR1 and CDR2 (MDHEN, SYDVKM) derive from the germline V gene. The germline ends are 10 bases apart after V is trimmed by 3 bases and J by 1 base.

This TCR was recovered from a female donor in good health and CMV-seronegative. The sequence is built from TRBV28 and TRBJ1-5; the D gene identity is not certain. Input material: PBMCs. The DNA is TGTGCCAGCAGTTTGGGAGGGAACAGCAATCAGCCCCAGCATTTT. Translated, it gives CASSLGGNSNQPQHF.